These 26 T cell receptor beta chains originate from one sample sequenced in a study of cytomegalovirus exposure and HLA in healthy donors. Vbeta (60) and Jbeta (13) primers were used in the PCR. Clones were read by immunoSEQ multiplex PCR, and TCRdb kept only the in-frame ones, dropping some. The sample has roughly 150,000 clones; 73% are singletons. The sequenced sample was PBMCs. The receptors were gathered from a young woman in good health and CMV-seronegative.

This clone was counted once. This chain links TRBV10-3 with TRBJ2-1, with 7 bases identical to TRBD2. The trim removed 9 bases at V and 3 bases at J, leaving 8 bases unmatched. CDR3 size: 14 residues. Per germline, CDR1 ENHRY and CDR2 SYGVKD. CDR3 coding DNA: TGTGCCATTAGGCGGGAGTTCGGCTACAATGAGCAGTTCTTC. Its translation is CAIRREFGYNEQFF.

The chain combines TRBV4-1 with TRBJ1-3; weak D call: TRBD1 (6 bases). Trimming removed 5 bases at V and 4 bases at J, with 21 bases between. Per the germline V gene, CDR1 is MGHRA and CDR2 is YSYEKL. This CDR3 has 17 amino acids. CDR3 DNA sequence: TGCGCCAGCAGCAGGGGGGGCGTTGTCCTCTCGGGAAACACCATATATTTT. Translation gives CASSRGGVVLSGNTIYF.

V usage is TRBV7-2 and J usage is TRBJ1-4; 8 bases map to TRBD1. From germline, CDR1 is SGHTA and CDR2 FQGNSA. Trimming at V came to 2 bases and at J to 8 bases, leaving 10 bases not matched to a gene. The CDR3 has 16 amino acids. The chain's CDR3 is CASSLFRDRRLEKLFF. CDR3 bases: TGTGCCAGCAGCTTATTTCGGGACAGGCGATTAGAAAAACTGTTTTTT.

The rearrangement joins TRBV6-1 to TRBJ2-1; the D gene is possibly TRBD1 (6 bases). The CDR3 is 15 residues long. The V end lost 6 bases, the J end lost 0 bases, and 12 bases lay between the germline ends. In germline, CDR1 is MNHNS, CDR2 SASEGT. The CDR3 coding sequence is TGTGCCAGCAGGCTCGTACAGGGCTCCTACAATGAGCAGTTCTTC. Its translation: CASRLVQGSYNEQFF.

The V and J genes are TRBV19 and TRBJ1-1, with D possibly TRBD1 on 6 matching bases. This CDR3 comprises 16 residues. The germline V gene encodes CDR1 LNHDA and CDR2 SQIVND (reference sequence). With 4 bases removed from V and 0 bases from J, the gap between germline ends came to 15 bases. This CDR3 is CASSNDRWPMNTEAFF. The CDR3 bases are TGTGCCAGTAGTAACGACAGGTGGCCCATGAACACTGAAGCTTTCTTT.

The V call is TRBV29-1, the J call TRBJ1-1; D may be TRBD1 (5 bases). The CDR3 covers 12 residues. Germline V gene data show CDR1 as SQVTM and CDR2 as ANQGSEA. Between the trimmed V and J ends, which lost 4 bases and 8 bases, there was a span of 14 bases. Written as DNA, the CDR3 is TGCAGCGTTGGCAGGAGGGACTCGGAAGCTTTCTTT. This encodes CSVGRRDSEAFF.

CDR3 in amino acids: CASSQGADSGNTIYF. CDR3 coding DNA: TGTGCCAGCAGCCAGGGGGCGGACTCTGGAAACACCATATATTTT. The chain couples TRBV28 to TRBJ1-3, with TRBD1 matching over 8 bases. V trimming: 6 bases; J trimming: 0 bases; junction bases outside the gene matches: 4. The CDR3 spans 15 residues. Germline V gene lookup returns CDR1 MDHEN and CDR2 SYDVKM.

For this clone: This sample also contains other DNA sequences that code for the same CDR3. This rearrangement joins TRBV7-8 to TRBJ2-1, with 8 bases aligning to TRBD2. The V and J ends lost 7 bases and 8 bases, in that order; junction bases with no gene match: 13. The CDR3 has 15 amino acids. The germline gives CDR1 SGHVS, CDR2 FQNEAQ. CDR3 DNA: TGTGCCAGCACCCCTCCGAGACTAGCGTTCGATGAGCAGTTCTTC. Residues: CASTPPRLAFDEQFF.

The chain carries TRBV4-3 and TRBJ1-2; D gene unclear. The CDR3 runs 14 residues. From germline, CDR1 is LGHNA and CDR2 YSLEER. The germline V and J ends were trimmed by 0 bases and 6 bases, with 11 bases remaining between them. The CDR3 DNA is TGCGCCAGCAGCCAAGATTTAGGCGGGGATGGCTACACCTTC. It encodes CASSQDLGGDGYTF.

The chain recombines TRBV28 with TRBJ1-2; no clear D gene. Germline V gene lookup returns CDR1 MDHEN and CDR2 SYDVKM. The CDR3 spans 14 residues. Deletions cut 2 bases from V and 4 bases from J, with 11 bases between. The CDR3 protein is CASSLGLGSYGYTF. The CDR3 DNA reads as TGTGCCAGCAGTTTAGGTCTGGGGAGCTATGGCTACACCTTC.

The V call is TRBV2, the J call TRBJ2-3; no reliable D call. This CDR3 comprises 13 residues. From germline, CDR1 is SNHLY and CDR2 FYNNEI. V lost 8 bases and J 7 bases, leaving 16 bases between the germline ends. The CDR3 spells CASGEPSANTQYF. Written as DNA, the CDR3 is TGTGCCAGCGGAGAACCAAGCGCCAATACGCAGTATTTT.

This clone was detected a few times. The gene calls are TRBV6-4 and TRBJ2-2; the match to TRBD1 covers 7 bases. CDR3 length: 14 amino acids. J gave up 4 bases and V 8 bases, and 7 bases lay outside the gene matches. Germline assignment: CDR1 MRHNA and CDR2 SNTAGT. CDR3 coding DNA: TGTGCCAGCCGGACAGGACCAGTCACCGGGGAGCTGTTTTTT. Its translation is CASRTGPVTGELFF.

This clone was found a few times. The chain uses TRBV27 and TRBJ2-1; 10 bases fit TRBD1. Germline CDR1 MNHEY, CDR2 SMNVEV (reference sequence). V lost 4 bases, J lost 10 bases, and 28 bases stayed unmatched. CDR3 length: 21 amino acids. This chain's CDR3 is CASSSPQPGQGILTLQLEQFF. CDR3 nucleotides: TGTGCCAGCAGTTCTCCCCAACCGGGACAGGGGATACTAACTCTACAATTGGAGCAGTTCTTC.

For this clone: Different DNA sequences within this sample yield the same CDR3. This chain uses TRBV19 with TRBJ2-2; D may be TRBD2 (6 bases). The CDR3 has 14 residues. V was trimmed by 5 bases and J by 5 bases, leaving 12 bases between them. The V gene's germline CDR1 is LNHDA and CDR2 SQIVND (reference sequence). CDR3 amino acids: CASSRDGGTGELFF. Here the CDR3 DNA reads TGTGCCAGTAGTCGGGACGGGGGAACCGGGGAGCTGTTTTTT.

The chain carries TRBV7-9 and TRBJ2-2; TRBD2 matches at 9 bases. The V gene's germline CDR1 is SEHNR and CDR2 FQNEAQ (reference sequence). The CDR3 runs 15 residues. Trimming took 3 bases from V and 6 from J; bases not matched to a gene: 5. DNA of the CDR3: TGTGCCAGCAGCTTCGGCGGGGGGGAGGCCGGGGAGCTGTTTTTT. Translation: CASSFGGGEAGELFF.

This chain links TRBV20-1 with TRBJ1-1; the D gene is possibly TRBD1 (6 bases). The CDR3 extends over 10 amino acids. From germline, CDR1 is DFQATT and CDR2 SNEGSKA (reference sequence). V was pared by 6 bases and J by 11 bases, with 13 bases between. The CDR3 DNA sequence: TGCAGTGCACTACAGGGAGTCGCTTTCTTT. This gives the protein CSALQGVAFF.

This clone was picked up a small number of times. This chain uses TRBV5-1 with TRBJ1-1, with D maybe TRBD1 (6 bases). Germline values: CDR1 SGHRS, CDR2 YFSETQ. Trimming took 3 bases from V and 8 from J, leaving 14 bases between them. The CDR3 is 13 residues long. DNA for the CDR3: TGCGCCAGCAGCTGGCAGGGGTTTTCGGAAGCTTTCTTT. As protein: CASSWQGFSEAFF.

This clone occurred a few times. V gene TRBV28 combines with J gene TRBJ1-5, with a possible D match to TRBD1 (6 bases). The CDR3 length is 14 residues. Germline V CDR1 and CDR2: MDHEN, SYDVKM. With 8 bases removed from V and 6 bases from J, the gap between germline ends came to 17 bases. The CDR3 sequence: CASRNSGASQPQHF. CDR3 nucleotides: TGTGCCAGCCGGAACTCAGGGGCGAGTCAGCCCCAGCATTTT.

The chain has TRBV18 and TRBJ2-5; no clear D gene. The J call is uncertain, as TRBJ2-7 better fits the DNA end. Germline values: CDR1 KGHSH, CDR2 LQKENI. The CDR3 extends over 13 amino acids. In nucleotides, the CDR3 is TGTGCCAGCTCACCGGCGGCTGGCTACGAGCAGTACTTC. It specifies CASSPAAGYEQYF.

The table lists this clone with a few counts. Germline and junction disagree at one end, which may indicate a read error. The V and J genes are TRBV5-1 and TRBJ1-2; the D gene is possibly TRBD1 (6 bases). The CDR3 is 13 residues long. Germline CDR1 SGHRS, CDR2 YFSETQ. The CDR3 loop is CASNLGGGIGYTF. In nucleotides, the CDR3 is TGCGCCAGCAACTTGGGAGGGGGTATTGGCTACACCTTC.

The J gene is TRBJ1-1, the V gene TRBV7-9; the D is unclear. Trimming pared 4 bases from V and 2 bases from J, leaving 11 bases between. This CDR3 comprises 14 residues. The V gene's germline CDR1 is SEHNR and CDR2 FQNEAQ (reference sequence). The CDR3 nucleotides read TGTGCCAGCAGCTCCCATCTTAGAAACACTGAAGCTTTCTTT. It encodes CASSSHLRNTEAFF.

This clone was seen once. The chain employs TRBV5-6 and TRBJ1-5; no firm D call. Germline assignment: CDR1 SGHDT and CDR2 YYEEEE. There are 15 residues in the CDR3. V gave up 2 bases and J gave up 0 bases, with 9 bases separating them. The CDR3 reads CASSFRSSSNQPQHF. The CDR3, as DNA: TGTGCCAGCAGCTTTAGAAGTTCTAGCAATCAGCCCCAGCATTTT.

This chain connects TRBV6-6 to TRBJ1-2; D is possibly TRBD1 (5 bases). V lost 0 bases and J lost 8, with 16 bases in between. The CDR3 length is 15 residues. Per the germline V gene, CDR1 is MNHNY and CDR2 is SVGAGI (reference sequence). CDR3 in DNA: TGTGCCAGCAGTTACTCGGACACAGCGGGCGAAGGCTACACCTTC. Amino acids: CASSYSDTAGEGYTF.

The rearrangement joins TRBV7-2 to TRBJ1-1, with D tentatively TRBD1 (6 bases). The V end lost 5 bases, the J end lost 4 bases, and 17 bases lay between the germline ends. The CDR3 has 15 amino acids. From germline, CDR1 is SGHTA and CDR2 FQGNSA. The CDR3 loop reads CASSRGGTRGTEAFF. CDR3 nucleotides: TGTGCCAGCAGCCGAGGGGGTACCAGAGGCACTGAAGCTTTCTTT.

V usage is TRBV15 and J usage is TRBJ2-2; 8 bases are shared with TRBD2. Germline CDR1 is LNHNV and CDR2 is YYDKDF (reference sequence). J was trimmed by 6 bases and V by 8 bases; bases with no gene match: 14. The CDR3 runs to 16 residues. The CDR3, as DNA: TGTGCCACCCAAGTCAGCGGGAGCGTTCGTGCCGGGGAGCTGTTTTTT. This translates into CATQVSGSVRAGELFF. The full variable domain, with the rest looked up from reference TRBV15 and TRBJ2-2, is DAMVIQNPRYQVTQFGKPVTLSCSQTLNHNVMYWYQQKSSQAPKLLFHYYDKDFNNEADTPDNFQSRRPNTSFCFLDIRSPGLGDTAMYLCATQVSGSVRAGELFFGEGSRLTVL.

The chain is built from TRBV6-6 and TRBJ1-4; D gene uncertain. Germline V gene data show CDR1 as MNHNY and CDR2 as SVGAGI (reference sequence). V was clipped by 5 bases and J by 3 bases, with 10 bases between them. The length of the CDR3 is 14 residues. The CDR3 bases are TGTGCCAGCAGTCTAGGTTCGGCTAATGAAAAACTGTTTTTT. It specifies CASSLGSANEKLFF.